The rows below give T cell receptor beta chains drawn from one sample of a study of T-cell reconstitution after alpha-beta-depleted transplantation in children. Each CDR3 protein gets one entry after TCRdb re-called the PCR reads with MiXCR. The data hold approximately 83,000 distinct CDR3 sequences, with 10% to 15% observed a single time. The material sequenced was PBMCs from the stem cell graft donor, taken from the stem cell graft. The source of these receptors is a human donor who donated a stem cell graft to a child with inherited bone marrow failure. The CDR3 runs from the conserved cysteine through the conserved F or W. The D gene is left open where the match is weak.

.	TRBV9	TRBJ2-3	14	CASSPESGTDTQYF
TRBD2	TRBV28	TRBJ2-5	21	CASSGYTLAGGRGWGTETQYF
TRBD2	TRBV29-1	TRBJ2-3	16	CSVVVTSGKLPNTQYF
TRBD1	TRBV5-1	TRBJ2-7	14	CASSLGTGNYEQYF
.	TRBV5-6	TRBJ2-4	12	CASRRGKNIQYF
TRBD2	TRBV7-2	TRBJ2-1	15	CASSFLGGSNNEQFF
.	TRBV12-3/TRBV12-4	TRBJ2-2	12	CASSKGTGELFF
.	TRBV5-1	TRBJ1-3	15	CASRLGPISGNTIYF
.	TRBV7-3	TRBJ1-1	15	CASSLIGGLNTEAFF
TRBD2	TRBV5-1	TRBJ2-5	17	CASSAGTALAGVETQYF
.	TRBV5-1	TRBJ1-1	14	CASSLGGQITEAFF
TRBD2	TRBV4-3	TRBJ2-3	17	CASSQEPSGVSTDTQYF
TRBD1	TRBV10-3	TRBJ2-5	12	CAISGQGETQYF
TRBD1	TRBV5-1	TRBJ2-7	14	CASSLDRGRYEQYF
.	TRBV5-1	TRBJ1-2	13	CASREGEGYGYTF
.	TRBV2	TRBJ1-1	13	CASSEERNTEAFF
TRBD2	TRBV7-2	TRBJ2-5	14	CASSFGGSQETQYF
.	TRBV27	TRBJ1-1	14	CASSAWGGGAEAFF
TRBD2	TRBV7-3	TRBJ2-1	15	CASSFRGLAHNEQFF
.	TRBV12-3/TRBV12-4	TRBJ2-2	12	CASSLLAGELFF
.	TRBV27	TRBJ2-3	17	CASSPLQTEYRTDTQYF
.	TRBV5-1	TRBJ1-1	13	CASSTGTNTEAFF
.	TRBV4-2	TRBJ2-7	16	CASSQDLGGYRYEQYF
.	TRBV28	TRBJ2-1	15	CASSLGAASYNEQFF
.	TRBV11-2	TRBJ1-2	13	CASSHGEAYGYTF